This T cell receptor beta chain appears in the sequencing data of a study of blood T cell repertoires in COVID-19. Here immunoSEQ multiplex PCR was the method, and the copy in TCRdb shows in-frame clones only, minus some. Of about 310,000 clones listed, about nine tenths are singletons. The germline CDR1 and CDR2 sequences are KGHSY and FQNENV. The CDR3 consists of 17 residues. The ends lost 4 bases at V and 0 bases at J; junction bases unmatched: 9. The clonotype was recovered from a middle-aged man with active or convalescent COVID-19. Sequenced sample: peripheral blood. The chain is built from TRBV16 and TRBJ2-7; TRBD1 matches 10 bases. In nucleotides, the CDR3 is TGTGCCAGCAGCCGCGTGCAGGGACAGGGGCCCTCCTACGAGCAGTACTTC. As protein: CASSRVQGQGPSYEQYF.